This is a list of T cell receptor beta chains from one sample in a study of Graves' ophthalmopathy and Graves' hyperthyroidism. A single record per CDR3 protein comes from TCRdb applying MiXCR to the multiplex PCR reads. The table has 200,000 to 250,000 distinct CDR3 sequences, 40% to 50% seen once; the top ten hold about 45%. Sequencing input: peripheral blood. All receptors come from an adult man with Graves' ophthalmopathy. Each CDR3 is given with its conserved first and last residue. The D gene is left open where the match is weak. The size entry is marked missing in some rows and otherwise reads once, few, many or a size class.

d_call j_call v_call clone_size cdr3_aa cdr3_nt
TRBD2 TRBJ2-7 TRBV12-3/TRBV12-4 NA CASSLTSGGAIPYEQYF TGTGCCAGCAGCCTTACTAGCGGGGGAGCCATCCCCTACGAGCAGTACTTC
NA TRBJ2-7 TRBV20-1 NA CSASSDYEQYF TGCAGTGCTAGTTCCGACTACGAGCAGTACTTC
TRBD1 TRBJ2-6 TRBV12-3/TRBV12-4 many CASSPDRGGANVLTF TGTGCCAGCAGTCCCGACAGGGGTGGGGCCAACGTCCTGACTTTC
NA TRBJ1-2 TRBV9 NA CASSVGGKGYGYTF TGTGCCAGCAGCGTAGGGGGAAAAGGGTATGGCTACACCTTC
NA TRBJ2-7 TRBV2 NA CASSPGAGYSQYF TGTGCCAGCAGTCCAGGCGCGGGATACTCGCAGTACTTC
NA TRBJ2-5 TRBV13 NA CANSLRFGSETQYF TGTGCCAACAGCTTAAGGTTCGGGAGCGAGACCCAGTACTTC
TRBD2 TRBJ2-2 TRBV19 NA CASSLGSGRNTGELFF TGTGCCAGTAGTCTAGGAAGCGGGAGAAACACCGGGGAGCTGTTTTTT
TRBD1 TRBJ1-4 TRBV24-1 NA CATSDSRGPGEKLFF TGTGCCACCAGTGATTCGAGGGGGCCAGGTGAAAAACTGTTTTTT
TRBD1 TRBJ1-1 TRBV19 NA CASSRGDRATEAFF TGTGCCAGTAGTAGAGGGGACAGGGCCACTGAAGCTTTCTTT
NA TRBJ2-7 TRBV29-1 NA CSVVQGMREQYF TGCAGCGTGGTCCAGGGGATGCGGGAGCAGTACTTC
NA TRBJ2-7 TRBV24-1 few CATSDQGPGYYEQYF TGTGCCACCAGTGATCAGGGACCCGGATACTACGAGCAGTACTTC
NA TRBJ1-2 TRBV7-2 NA CASSSRGGESGYTF TGTGCCAGCAGTTCAAGGGGCGGGGAGAGTGGCTACACCTTC
NA TRBJ1-3 TRBV19 NA CASRRRNSGNTIYF TGTGCCAGTAGGAGAAGGAACTCTGGAAACACCATATATTTT
NA TRBJ2-7 TRBV20-1 few CSARDLGYEQYF TGCAGTGCTAGAGATCTGGGATACGAGCAGTACTTC
TRBD1 TRBJ2-5 TRBV29-1 NA CSVERTGKETQYF TGCAGCGTTGAACGGACAGGGAAAGAGACCCAGTACTTC
NA TRBJ1-1 TRBV20-1 NA CSAYHSTEAFF TGCAGTGCTTACCACTCCACTGAAGCTTTCTTT
NA TRBJ1-2 TRBV10-3 NA CASSLSGRGHTF TGTGCCAGCAGTCTTTCGGGGAGAGGCCACACCTTC
NA TRBJ1-1 TRBV12-3/TRBV12-4 NA CASSLQTNTEAFF TGTGCCAGCAGCCTACAGACGAACACTGAAGCTTTCTTT
TRBD2 TRBJ2-5 TRBV11-2 NA CASSLLTSGRGETQYF TGTGCCAGCAGCTTATTGACTAGCGGGAGGGGAGAGACCCAGTACTTC
TRBD1 TRBJ1-2 TRBV10-3 many CAISAEDGARDRQYGYTF TGTGCCATCAGCGCCGAGGATGGGGCCAGGGACAGGCAGTATGGCTACACCTTC
NA TRBJ1-1 TRBV20-1 many CSARNRPTEAFF TGCAGTGCTAGGAATAGGCCCACTGAAGCTTTCTTT
NA TRBJ2-3 TRBV29-1 few CSASQAATDTQYF TGCAGCGCTTCCCAGGCTGCCACAGATACGCAGTATTTT
TRBD1 TRBJ2-7 TRBV11-2 few CASSKGQPYEQYF TGTGCCAGCAGCAAGGGACAGCCCTACGAGCAGTACTTC
NA TRBJ2-7 TRBV10-2 few CASSESAGQTYEQYF TGCGCCAGCAGTGAGTCGGCGGGGCAGACCTACGAGCAGTACTTC
NA TRBJ1-2 TRBV13 few CASSLGGGGYTF TGTGCCAGCAGCTTAGGAGGAGGTGGCTACACCTTC
TRBD1 TRBJ2-5 TRBV20-1 NA CSAGGDRTYQETQYF TGCAGTGCTGGTGGGGACAGGACGTACCAAGAGACCCAGTACTTC
NA TRBJ1-2 TRBV10-3 NA CAISEGGEGGYTF TGTGCCATCAGTGAGGGAGGCGAAGGTGGCTACACCTTC
TRBD2 TRBJ2-7 TRBV9 once CASSPRLASGSYEQYF TGTGCCAGCAGCCCACGACTGGCTAGCGGGAGTTACGAGCAGTACTTC
NA TRBJ1-2 TRBV2 NA CASLGRESSNYGYTF TGTGCCAGCTTGGGACGGGAATCCTCTAACTATGGCTACACCTTC
NA TRBJ2-5 TRBV20-1 few CSARDQRGAAGETQYF TGCAGTGCTAGAGATCAAAGGGGAGCGGCGGGGGAGACCCAGTACTTC
NA TRBJ1-4 TRBV10-3 NA CASRPRGLQGKLFF TGTGCCAGCAGACCGAGGGGACTACAGGGAAAACTGTTTTTT
NA TRBJ2-5 TRBV5-1 NA CASRPTRTRETQYF TGCGCCAGCAGGCCGACTAGGACTCGGGAGACCCAGTACTTC
TRBD1 TRBJ2-6 TRBV7-2 few CASSPVQGASFGANVLTF TGCGCCAGCAGCCCCGTACAGGGGGCTAGTTTTGGGGCCAACGTCCTGACTTTC
NA TRBJ1-2 TRBV2 NA CASKDGWNYGYTF TGTGCCAGCAAGGACGGCTGGAACTATGGCTACACCTTC
TRBD1 TRBJ2-7 TRBV28 NA CASSLRTGGASYEQYF TGTGCCAGCAGTCTAAGGACAGGGGGCGCCTCCTACGAGCAGTACTTC
NA TRBJ2-7 TRBV10-3 NA CASTAVTGTYEQYF TGTGCCAGCACTGCCGTAACAGGGACCTACGAGCAGTACTTC
TRBD1 TRBJ1-1 TRBV9 NA CASSRRGPDTEAFF TGTGCCAGCAGCCGCAGGGGGCCGGACACTGAAGCTTTCTTT
TRBD1 TRBJ1-3 TRBV7-9 NA CASSVGQGSSGNTIYF TGTGCCAGCAGCGTGGGACAGGGGAGCTCTGGAAACACCATATATTTT
TRBD1 TRBJ1-5 TRBV15 NA CATSRGGQVNQPQHF TGTGCCACCAGCAGAGGAGGACAGGTCAATCAGCCCCAGCATTTT
NA TRBJ1-1 TRBV10-3 many CAISPAREGTEAFF TGTGCCATCAGTCCGGCCAGGGAAGGAACTGAAGCTTTCTTT